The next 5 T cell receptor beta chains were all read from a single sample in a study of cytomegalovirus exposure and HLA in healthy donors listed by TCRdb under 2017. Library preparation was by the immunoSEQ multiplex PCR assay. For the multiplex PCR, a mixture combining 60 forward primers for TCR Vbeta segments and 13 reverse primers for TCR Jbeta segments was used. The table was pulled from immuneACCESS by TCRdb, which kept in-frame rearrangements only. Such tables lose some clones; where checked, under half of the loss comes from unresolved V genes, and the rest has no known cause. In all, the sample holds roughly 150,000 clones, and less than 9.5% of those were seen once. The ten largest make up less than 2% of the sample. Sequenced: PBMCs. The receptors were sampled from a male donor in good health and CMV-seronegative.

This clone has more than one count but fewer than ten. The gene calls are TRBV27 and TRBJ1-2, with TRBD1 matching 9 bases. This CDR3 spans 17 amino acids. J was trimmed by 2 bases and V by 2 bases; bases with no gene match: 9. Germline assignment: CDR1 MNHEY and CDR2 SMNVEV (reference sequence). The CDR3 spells CASSLRSRTGENYGYTF. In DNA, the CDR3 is TGTGCCAGCAGTTTAAGAAGTCGGACAGGGGAGAACTATGGCTACACCTTC.

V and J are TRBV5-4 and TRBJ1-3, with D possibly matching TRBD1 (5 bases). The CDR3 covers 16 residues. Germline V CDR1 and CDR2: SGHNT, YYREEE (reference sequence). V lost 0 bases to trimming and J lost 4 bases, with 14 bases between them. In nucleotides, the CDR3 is TGTGCCAGCAGCTTGGCCTCGGGGGTCGGCGGAAACACCATATATTTT. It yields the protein CASSLASGVGGNTIYF.

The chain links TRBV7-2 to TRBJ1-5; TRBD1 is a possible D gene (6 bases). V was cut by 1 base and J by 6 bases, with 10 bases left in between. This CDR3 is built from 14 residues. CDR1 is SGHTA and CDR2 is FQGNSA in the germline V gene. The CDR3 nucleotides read TGTGCCAGCAGCTTAGGGGGGCAGGCTCAGCCCCAGCATTTT. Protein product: CASSLGGQAQPQHF.

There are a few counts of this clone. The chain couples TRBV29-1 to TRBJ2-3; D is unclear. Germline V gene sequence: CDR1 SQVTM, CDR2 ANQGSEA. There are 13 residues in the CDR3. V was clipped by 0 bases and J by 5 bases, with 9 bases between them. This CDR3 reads CSVEDLTLDTQYF. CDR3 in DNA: TGCAGCGTTGAAGATCTGACATTAGATACGCAGTATTTT.

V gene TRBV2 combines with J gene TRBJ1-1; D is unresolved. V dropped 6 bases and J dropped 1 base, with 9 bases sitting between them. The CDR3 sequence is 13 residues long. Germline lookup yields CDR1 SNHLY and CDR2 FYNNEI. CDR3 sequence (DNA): TGTGCCAGCAGACGGGAGAGGAACACTGAAGCTTTCTTT. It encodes CASRRERNTEAFF. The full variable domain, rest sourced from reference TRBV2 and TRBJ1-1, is EPEVTQTPSHQVTQMGQEVILRCVPISNHLYFYWYRQILGQKVEFLVSFYNNEISEKSEIFDDQFSVERPDGSNFTLKIRSTKLEDSAMYFCASRRERNTEAFFGQGTRLTVV.